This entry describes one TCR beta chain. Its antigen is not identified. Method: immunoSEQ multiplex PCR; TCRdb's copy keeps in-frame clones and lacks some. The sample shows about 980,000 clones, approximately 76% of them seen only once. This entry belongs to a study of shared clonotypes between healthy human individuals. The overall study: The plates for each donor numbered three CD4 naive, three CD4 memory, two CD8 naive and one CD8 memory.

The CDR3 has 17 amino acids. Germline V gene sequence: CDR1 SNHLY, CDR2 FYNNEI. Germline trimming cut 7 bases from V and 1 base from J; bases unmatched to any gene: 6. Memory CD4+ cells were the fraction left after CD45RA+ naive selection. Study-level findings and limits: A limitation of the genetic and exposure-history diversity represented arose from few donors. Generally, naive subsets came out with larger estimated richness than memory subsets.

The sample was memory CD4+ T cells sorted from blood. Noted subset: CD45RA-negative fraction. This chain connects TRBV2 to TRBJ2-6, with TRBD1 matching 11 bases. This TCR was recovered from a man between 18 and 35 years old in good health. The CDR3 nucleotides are TGTGCCAGCACATACGGGACAGGGGGATCTGGGGCCAACGTCCTGACTTTC. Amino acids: CASTYGTGGSGANVLTF. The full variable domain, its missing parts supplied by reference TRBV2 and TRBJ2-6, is EPEVTQTPSHQVTQMGQEVILRCVPISNHLYFYWYRQILGQKVEFLVSFYNNEISEKSEIFDDQFSVERPDGSNFTLKIRSTKLEDSAMYFCASTYGTGGSGANVLTFGAGSRLTVL.